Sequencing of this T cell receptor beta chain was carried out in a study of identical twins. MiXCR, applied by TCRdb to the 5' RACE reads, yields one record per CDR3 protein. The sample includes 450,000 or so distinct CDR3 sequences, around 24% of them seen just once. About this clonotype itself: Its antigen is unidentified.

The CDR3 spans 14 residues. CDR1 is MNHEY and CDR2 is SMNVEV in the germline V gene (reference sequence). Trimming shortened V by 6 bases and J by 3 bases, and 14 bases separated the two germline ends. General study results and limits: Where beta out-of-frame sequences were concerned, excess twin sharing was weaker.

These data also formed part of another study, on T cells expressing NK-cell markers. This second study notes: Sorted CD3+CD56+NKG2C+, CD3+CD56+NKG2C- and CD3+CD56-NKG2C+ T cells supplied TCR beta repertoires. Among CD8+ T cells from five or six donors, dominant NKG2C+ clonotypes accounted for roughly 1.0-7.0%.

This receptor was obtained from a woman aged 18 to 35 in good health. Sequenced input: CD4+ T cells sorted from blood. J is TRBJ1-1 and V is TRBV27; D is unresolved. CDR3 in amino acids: CASSYTRGDTEAFF. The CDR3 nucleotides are TGTGCCAGCAGCTATACCCGGGGTGACACTGAAGCTTTCTTT.